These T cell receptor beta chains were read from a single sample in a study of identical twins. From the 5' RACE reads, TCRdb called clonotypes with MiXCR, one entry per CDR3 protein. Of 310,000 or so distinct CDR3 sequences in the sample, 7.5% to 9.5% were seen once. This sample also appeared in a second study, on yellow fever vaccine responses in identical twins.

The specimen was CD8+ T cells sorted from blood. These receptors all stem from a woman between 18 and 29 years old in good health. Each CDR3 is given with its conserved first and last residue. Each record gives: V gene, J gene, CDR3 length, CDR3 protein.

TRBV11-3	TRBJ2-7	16	CASSLVTGTRAYEQYF
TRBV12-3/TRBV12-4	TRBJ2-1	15	CASSLRPPAYNEQFF
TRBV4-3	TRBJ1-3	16	CASSQDFNRLGNTIYF
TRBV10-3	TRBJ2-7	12	CAIRGGLNEQYF
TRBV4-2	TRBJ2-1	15	CASSQELAGGDEQFF
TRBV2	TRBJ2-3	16	CASARDYQPSTDTQYF
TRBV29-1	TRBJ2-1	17	CSVSGLAGDQSYNEQFF
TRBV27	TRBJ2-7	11	CASRGYNEQYF
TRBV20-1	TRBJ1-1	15	CSARELGARGTEAFF
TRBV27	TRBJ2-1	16	CASSLPPGLAGREQFF
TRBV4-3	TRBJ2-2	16	CASSRSQGPGTGELFF
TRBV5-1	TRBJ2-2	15	CASHGGKQNTGELFF
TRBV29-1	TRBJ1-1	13	CSVDDALNTEAFF
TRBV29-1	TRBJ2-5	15	CSAVGGAVVGETQYF
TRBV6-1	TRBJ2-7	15	CASTVWQGLTYEQYF
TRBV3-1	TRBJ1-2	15	CASSQDPGSSYGYTF
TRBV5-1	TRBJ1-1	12	CASSSTGTWAFF
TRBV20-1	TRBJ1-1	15	CSARALTGVITEAFF
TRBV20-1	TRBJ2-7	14	CSARLAGGAYEQYF
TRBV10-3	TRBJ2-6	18	CAISDPVGERPGANVLTF
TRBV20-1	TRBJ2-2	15	CSARVAGGDSGELFF
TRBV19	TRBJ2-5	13	CASSISGQETQYF
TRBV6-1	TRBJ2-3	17	CASSRYILAGDTDTQYF
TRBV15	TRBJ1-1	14	CATSRWRSNTEAFF
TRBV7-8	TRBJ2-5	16	CASSLSVGQGQETQYF
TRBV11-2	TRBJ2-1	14	CASSLVGVSNEQFF
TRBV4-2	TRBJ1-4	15	CASSQSIGGNEKLFF
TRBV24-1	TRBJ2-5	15	CATSDPDSGKETQYF
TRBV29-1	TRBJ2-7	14	CSVERRDSTYEQYF
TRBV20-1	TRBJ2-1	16	CSARDLYAATYNEQFF
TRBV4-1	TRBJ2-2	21	CASSQDRIGLAGIANTGELFF
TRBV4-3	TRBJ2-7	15	CASSQVNRASYEQYF
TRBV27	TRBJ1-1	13	CASSFDRDTEAFF
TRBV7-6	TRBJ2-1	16	CASSLEAGLINNEQFF
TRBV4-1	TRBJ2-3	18	CASSQEVREGFSTDTQYF
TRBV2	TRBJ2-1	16	CASSPTSDHSYNEQFF
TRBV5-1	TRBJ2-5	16	CASSYPTDRYQETQYF
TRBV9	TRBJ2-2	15	CASSVDQGRTGELFF
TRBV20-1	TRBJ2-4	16	CSALGLVNLAKNIQYF
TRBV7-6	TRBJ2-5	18	CASSSGLAGASGQETQYF
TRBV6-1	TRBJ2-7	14	CASRQHRGIDEQYF